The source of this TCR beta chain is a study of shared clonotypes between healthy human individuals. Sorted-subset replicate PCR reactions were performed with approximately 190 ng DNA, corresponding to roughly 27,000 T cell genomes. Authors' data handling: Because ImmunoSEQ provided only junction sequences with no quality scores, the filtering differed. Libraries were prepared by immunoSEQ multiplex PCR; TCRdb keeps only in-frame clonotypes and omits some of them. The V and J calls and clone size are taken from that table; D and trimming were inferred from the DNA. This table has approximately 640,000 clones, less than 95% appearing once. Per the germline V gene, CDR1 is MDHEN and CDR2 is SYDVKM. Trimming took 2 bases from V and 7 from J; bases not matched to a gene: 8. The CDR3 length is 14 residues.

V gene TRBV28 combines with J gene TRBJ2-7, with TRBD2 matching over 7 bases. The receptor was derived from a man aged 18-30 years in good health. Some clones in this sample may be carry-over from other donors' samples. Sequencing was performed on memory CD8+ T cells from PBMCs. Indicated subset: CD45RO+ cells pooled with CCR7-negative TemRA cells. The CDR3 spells CASSLRGAGREQYF. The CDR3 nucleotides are TGTGCCAGCAGTTTACGAGGGGCCGGGAGGGAGCAGTACTTC.